Shown below are 12 T cell receptor beta chains from a single sample sequenced in a study of early T cells in non-severe SARS-CoV-2 infection. MiXCR was run by TCRdb on the 5' RACE reads, yielding one entry per CDR3 protein. The sample holds roughly 99,000 distinct CDR3 sequences, over 8.5% seen once. Sequenced: whole blood. Source of these receptors: an adult who was a healthcare worker with PCR-confirmed SARS-CoV-2 infection or an uninfected control (not recorded which).

The rearrangement uses TRBV7-9 and TRBJ2-4; tentative D call: TRBD2 (6 bases). Germline CDR1 reads SEHNR; CDR2 reads FQNEAQ (reference sequence). The CDR3 has 14 residues. The V end was cut by 0 bases, the J end by 6 bases, with 9 bases between. The DNA of the CDR3 is TGTGCCAGCAGCTTAGCCTTACTAGCAAACATTCAGTACTTC. It encodes CASSLALLANIQYF.

This chain uses TRBV27 with TRBJ2-3; TRBD2 matches at 9 bases. CDR3 size: 15 residues. CDR1 and CDR2 from the germline V gene are MNHEY and SMNVEV (reference sequence). V was pared by 3 bases and J by 6 bases, with 7 bases of the junction left unmatched. The CDR3 sequence is CASSFVAGVGDTQYF. The CDR3 nucleotides are TGTGCCAGCAGTTTTGTAGCGGGAGTTGGTGATACGCAGTATTTT.

The chain joins TRBV5-1 to TRBJ2-3, with unresolved D. V gave up 1 base and J gave up 4 bases, with 10 bases separating them. There are 14 residues in the CDR3. CDR1 SGHRS and CDR2 YFSETQ come from the germline V gene. The CDR3 here is CASSLKTSPDTQYF. The CDR3 DNA is TGCGCCAGCAGCTTGAAAACTTCTCCAGATACGCAGTATTTT.

This clonotype was seen repeatedly, ten times or more. This chain connects TRBV12-3 or TRBV12-4 to TRBJ1-2; D remains unclear. V was shortened by 1 base and J by 8 bases, with 5 bases between the two germline ends. The CDR3 spans 11 residues. CDR3 nucleotide sequence: TGTGCCAGCAGTTTAGGCAGGGGCTACACCTTC. This gives the protein CASSLGRGYTF.

This clonotype showed up many times. V gene TRBV18 combines with J gene TRBJ1-1; D is unresolved. CDR3 length: 14 residues. Trimming cost V 2 bases and J 1 base, with 8 bases left between them. In germline, CDR1 is KGHSH, CDR2 LQKENI. CDR3 DNA sequence: TGTGCCAGCTCACCATCCGTCCAGAACACTGAAGCTTTCTTT. It yields the protein CASSPSVQNTEAFF.

This clonotype has a count of ten or more. The chain combines TRBV6-1 with TRBJ2-4, with D perhaps matching TRBD2 (5 bases). Trimming pared 6 bases from V and 8 bases from J, leaving 11 bases between. CDR1 is MNHNS and CDR2 is SASEGT in the germline V gene. This CDR3 is 12 amino acids long. The CDR3 reads CASRGGLYIQYF. CDR3 bases: TGTGCCAGCAGGGGCGGACTGTACATTCAGTACTTC.

This clonotype was counted many times. The rearrangement uses TRBV30 and TRBJ2-1, with 7 nucleotides matching TRBD2. Germline CDR1 reads GTSNPN; CDR2 reads SVGIG (reference sequence). V gave up 2 bases and J gave up 6 bases; unmatched junction bases: 4. This CDR3 region has 13 residues. CDR3 sequence (DNA): TGTGCCTGGAGTTGGGGGGGTCCCAATGAGCAGTTCTTC. Its protein product is CAWSWGGPNEQFF.

This clonotype was counted a few times. The chain couples TRBV19 to TRBJ1-5; perhaps TRBD1 as D (5 bases). V lost 3 bases and J 5 bases, leaving 11 bases between the germline ends. Germline CDR1 LNHDA, CDR2 SQIVND (reference sequence). CDR3 length: 14 residues. The DNA of the CDR3 is TGTGCCAGTAGTATTGTGACGGGGGATCAGCCCCAGCATTTT. Translating gives CASSIVTGDQPQHF.

This clonotype appeared many times. This chain connects TRBV25-1 to TRBJ1-2, with D maybe TRBD1 (5 bases). Germline-derived CDR1 and CDR2 are MGHDK and SYGVNS. V was cut by 6 bases and J by 8 bases, with 10 bases left in between. This CDR3 is 11 amino acids long. As DNA, the CDR3 is TGTGCCAGCAGAGGGGTCCAGGGCTACACCTTC. Its translation: CASRGVQGYTF.

The sample holds many counts of this clonotype. This rearrangement joins TRBV20-1 to TRBJ1-2, with TRBD1 as a possible D gene (5 bases). The CDR3 sequence is 12 residues long. CDR1 DFQATT and CDR2 SNEGSKA come from the germline V gene (reference sequence). The CDR3 loop reads CSGKGTHYGYTF. The CDR3 DNA reads as TGCAGCGGGAAGGGGACGCACTATGGCTACACCTTC.

The rearrangement joins TRBV5-4 to TRBJ2-7; 14 bases are shared with TRBD2. Germline CDR1 and CDR2: SGHNT and YYREEE (reference sequence). The junction had 4 bases not matched to a gene; V was cut back by 3 bases and J by 2 bases. This CDR3 contains 16 residues. The CDR3 sequence is CASSSGLAGVAYEQYF. DNA for the CDR3: TGTGCCAGCAGCTCGGGACTAGCGGGAGTAGCCTACGAGCAGTACTTC.

This clonotype was detected only a few times. This chain links TRBV7-9 with TRBJ2-7, with a weak D call TRBD2 (5 bases). This CDR3 has 14 amino acids. Trimming left V 1 base short and J 5 bases short, with 12 bases between. The V gene's germline CDR1 is SEHNR and CDR2 FQNEAQ (reference sequence). The CDR3 reads CASSLDNPADEQYF. CDR3 bases: TGTGCCAGCAGCTTAGATAACCCAGCGGACGAGCAGTACTTC.